This TCR beta chain derives from a study of identical twins. The cDNA had a unique molecular identifier and a template-switch universal primer site. TCRdb reprocessed the 5' RACE reads via MiXCR and lists one record per CDR3 protein. The repertoire includes around 570,000 distinct CDR3 sequences, over 8.5% of them detected once, and more than 2.5% sits in the top ten. The junction had 5 bases not matched to a gene; V was cut back by 4 bases and J by 4 bases. The germline CDR1 and CDR2 sequences are SQVTM and ANQGSEA. The CDR3 has 14 amino acids. The sample was also linked to a second study, of yellow fever vaccine responses in identical twins.

Material: PBMCs. The receptor's source is a woman aged 18-29 years in good health. This chain connects TRBV29-1 to TRBJ2-1; TRBD1 matches at 9 bases. DNA of the CDR3: TGCAGCGTTGGGTGGGACAGGGTTTACAATGAGCAGTTCTTC. It encodes CSVGWDRVYNEQFF.